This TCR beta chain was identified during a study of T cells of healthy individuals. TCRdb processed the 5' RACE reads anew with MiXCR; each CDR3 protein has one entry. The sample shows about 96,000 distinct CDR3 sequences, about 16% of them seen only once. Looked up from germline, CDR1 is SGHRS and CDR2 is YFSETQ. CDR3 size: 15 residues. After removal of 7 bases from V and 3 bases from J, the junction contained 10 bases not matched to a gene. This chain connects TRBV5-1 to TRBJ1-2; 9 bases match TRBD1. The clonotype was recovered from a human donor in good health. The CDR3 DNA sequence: TGCGCCAGCGCGACAATGGACAGGGGTGACTATGGCTACACCTTC. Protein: CASATMDRGDYGYTF.